This TCR beta chain comes out of a study of T cell clonotyping in hematopoietic cell transplantation. Across the study: Recipients' pretransplant samples followed cytoreduction. General study findings and limits: CD4 and CD8 repertoire contributions could not be separated without sorting. Higher Inverse Simpson Index values in graft donor and pretransplant recipient predicted broader posttransplant TCR diversity. Pathologically expanded recipient clonotypes increased progressively from day 30 to day 180 as diversity fell.

Sequencing used immunoSEQ multiplex PCR; TCRdb keeps in-frame clones, though not all of them. Of tens of thousands of clones in the sample, approximately 95% are singletons; the top ten hold about 1.6%. Of note for this clone: The antigen remains unidentified.

CDR3 length: 15 amino acids. V gave up 4 bases and J gave up 0 bases; unmatched junction bases: 7. The germline V gene encodes CDR1 GTSNPN and CDR2 SVGIG (reference sequence). As to time point: recipient sample about 28 days before transplant, after cytoreduction. The specimen was peripheral blood mononuclear cells, collected before stem cell transplant. This chain joins TRBV30 and TRBJ1-1; 8 bases are shared with TRBD1. The receptor's source is a man between 40 and 49 years old with chronic myeloid leukemia. Some clones in this sample may be carry-over from other donors' samples. The CDR3 sequence is CAWIPRTGMNTEAFF. The CDR3 region has the DNA TGTGCCTGGATCCCTCGGACAGGGATGAACACTGAAGCTTTCTTT.